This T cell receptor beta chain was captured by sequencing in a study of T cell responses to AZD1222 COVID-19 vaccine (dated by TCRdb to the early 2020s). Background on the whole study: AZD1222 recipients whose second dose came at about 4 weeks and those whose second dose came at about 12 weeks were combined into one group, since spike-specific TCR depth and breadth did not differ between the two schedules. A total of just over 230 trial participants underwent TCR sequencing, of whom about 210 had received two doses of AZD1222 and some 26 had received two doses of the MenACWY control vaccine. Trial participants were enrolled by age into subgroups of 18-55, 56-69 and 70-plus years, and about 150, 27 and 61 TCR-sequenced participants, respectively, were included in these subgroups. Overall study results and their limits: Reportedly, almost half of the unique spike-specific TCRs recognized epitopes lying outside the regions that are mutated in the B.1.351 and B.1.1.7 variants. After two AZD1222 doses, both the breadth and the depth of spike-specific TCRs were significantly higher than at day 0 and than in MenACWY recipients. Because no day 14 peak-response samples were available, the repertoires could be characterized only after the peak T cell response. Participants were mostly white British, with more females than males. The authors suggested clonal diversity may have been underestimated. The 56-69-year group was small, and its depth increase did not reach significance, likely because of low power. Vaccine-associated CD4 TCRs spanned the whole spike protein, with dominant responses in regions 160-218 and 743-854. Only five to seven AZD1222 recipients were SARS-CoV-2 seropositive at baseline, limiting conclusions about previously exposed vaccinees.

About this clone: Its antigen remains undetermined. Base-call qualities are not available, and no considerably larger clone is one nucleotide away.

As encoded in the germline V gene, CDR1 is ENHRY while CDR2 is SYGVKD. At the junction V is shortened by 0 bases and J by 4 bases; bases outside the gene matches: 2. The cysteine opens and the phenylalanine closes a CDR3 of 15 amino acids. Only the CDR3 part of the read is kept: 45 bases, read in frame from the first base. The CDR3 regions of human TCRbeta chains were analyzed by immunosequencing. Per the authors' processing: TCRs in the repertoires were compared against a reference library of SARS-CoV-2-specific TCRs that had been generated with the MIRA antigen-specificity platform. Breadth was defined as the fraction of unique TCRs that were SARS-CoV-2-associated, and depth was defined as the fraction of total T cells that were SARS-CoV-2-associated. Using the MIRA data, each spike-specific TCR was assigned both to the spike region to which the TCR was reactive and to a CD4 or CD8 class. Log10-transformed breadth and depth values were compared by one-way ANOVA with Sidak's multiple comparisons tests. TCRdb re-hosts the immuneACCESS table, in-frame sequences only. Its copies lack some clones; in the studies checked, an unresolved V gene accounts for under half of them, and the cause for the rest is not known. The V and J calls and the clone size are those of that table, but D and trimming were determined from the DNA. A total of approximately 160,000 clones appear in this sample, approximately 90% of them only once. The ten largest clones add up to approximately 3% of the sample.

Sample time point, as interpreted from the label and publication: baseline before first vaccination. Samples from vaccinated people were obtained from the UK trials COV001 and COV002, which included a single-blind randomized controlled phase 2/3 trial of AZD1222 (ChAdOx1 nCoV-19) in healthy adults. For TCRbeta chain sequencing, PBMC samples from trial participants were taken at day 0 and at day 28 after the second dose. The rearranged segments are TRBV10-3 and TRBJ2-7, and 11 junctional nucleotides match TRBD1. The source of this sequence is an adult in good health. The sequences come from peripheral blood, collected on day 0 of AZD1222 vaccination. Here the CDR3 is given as CAISESGTGGYEQYF. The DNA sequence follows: TGTGCCATCAGTGAGTCAGGGACAGGGGGTTACGAGCAGTACTTC.